Shown below are 12 T cell receptor beta chains from a single sample sequenced in a study of response to subunit inactivated influenza vaccine. MiXCR, run by TCRdb on the RT-PCR reads, gives a single entry per CDR3 protein. This table holds around 710,000 distinct CDR3 sequences, approximately 13% found once. The source was PBMCs from blood, collected approximately 15 days before vaccination. These receptors all stem from a man in his forties or fifties who received an inactivated influenza vaccine.

The CDR3 protein is CASGSSGGYTF. The CDR3 region has the DNA TGTGCCAGCGGCTCGAGCGGTGGCTACACCTTC. The chain employs TRBV7-9 and TRBJ1-2, with no clear D. The germline CDR1 and CDR2 sequences are SEHNR and FQNEAQ (reference sequence). The CDR3 runs 11 residues. V lost 8 bases and J 7 bases, leaving 11 bases between the germline ends. Filled out from reference TRBV7-9 and TRBJ1-2, the complete variable domain reads DTGVSQNPRHKITKRGQNVTFRCDPISEHNRLYWYRQTLGQGPEFLTYFQNEAQLEKSRLLSDRFSAERPKGSFSTLEIQRTEQGDSAMYLCASGSSGGYTFGSGTRLTVV.

The V gene is TRBV3-1, the J gene TRBJ2-4; 7 positions match TRBD2. The CDR3 totals 16 residues. Unmatched junction bases numbered 6, after V lost 1 base and J lost 3 bases. The V gene's germline CDR1 is LGHDT and CDR2 YNNKEL (reference sequence). Here the CDR3 reads CASSQVSASGKNIQYF. DNA of the CDR3: TGTGCCAGCAGCCAAGTTTCGGCTAGCGGCAAAAACATTCAGTACTTC.

The J gene is TRBJ1-2, the V gene TRBV7-9; 10 bases align to TRBD1. CDR1 SEHNR and CDR2 FQNEAQ come from the germline V gene (reference sequence). This CDR3 has 16 amino acids. Unmatched junction bases numbered 10, after V lost 5 bases and J lost 4 bases. DNA of the CDR3: TGTGCCAGCAGCCCCCGCCCGGGACAGGGGATCTATGGCTACACCTTC. It codes for CASSPRPGQGIYGYTF.

This chain joins TRBV24-1 and TRBJ2-3; 8 bases align to TRBD1. CDR1 is KGHDR, CDR2 SFDVKD, per germline. The trim removed 4 bases at V and 1 base at J, leaving 3 bases unmatched. The CDR3 contains 15 residues. The chain's CDR3 is CATSDLQGGTDTQYF. The CDR3 region has the DNA TGTGCCACCAGTGACCTACAGGGGGGCACAGATACGCAGTATTTT.

The rearrangement links TRBV3-1 to TRBJ2-7; 12 bases match TRBD1. The CDR3 has 16 residues. Trimming took 3 bases from V and 4 from J; bases not matched to a gene: 7. Germline V gene data show CDR1 as LGHDT and CDR2 as YNNKEL (reference sequence). The CDR3 bases are TGTGCCAGCAGCCAGGAACCGGGACAGGGGGCTTACGAGCAGTACTTC. Its translation is CASSQEPGQGAYEQYF.

This clonotype was counted only a few times. This chain connects TRBV7-9 to TRBJ1-1, with D unresolved. Germline V lookup: CDR1 SEHNR, CDR2 FQNEAQ (reference sequence). V was trimmed by 1 base and J by 8 bases, leaving 14 bases between them. This CDR3 has 14 residues. The DNA for the CDR3 is TGTGCCAGCAGCTTAGGTGGGTCTGCGACGGAAGCTTTCTTT. Protein: CASSLGGSATEAFF. Together with reference TRBV7-9 and TRBJ1-1, the CDR3 gives the full variable domain: DTGVSQNPRHKITKRGQNVTFRCDPISEHNRLYWYRQTLGQGPEFLTYFQNEAQLEKSRLLSDRFSAERPKGSFSTLEIQRTEQGDSAMYLCASSLGGSATEAFFGQGTRLTVV.

V gene TRBV11-2 combines with J gene TRBJ1-4; TRBD1 is a possible D gene (6 bases). V lost 4 bases and J lost 10, with 16 bases in between. This CDR3 contains 14 residues. CDR1 SGHAT and CDR2 FQNNGV come from the germline V gene. CDR3 residues: CASSSSGQRGKLFF. The CDR3 nucleotides are TGTGCCAGCAGCTCATCCGGACAGCGAGGAAAACTGTTTTTT. Based on the CDR3 plus reference TRBV11-2 and TRBJ1-4, the full variable domain is EAGVAQSPRYKIIEKRQSVAFWCNPISGHATLYWYQQILGQGPKLLIQFQNNGVVDDSQLPKDRFSAERLKGVDSTLKIQPAKLEDSAVYLCASSSSGQRGKLFFGSGTQLSVL.

This clonotype was detected many times. The chain has TRBV10-2 and TRBJ2-1, with TRBD2 matching 7 bases. This CDR3 contains 14 residues. The V gene end was trimmed by 6 bases and the J gene end by 2 bases; junction bases not matched to a gene: 4. Germline CDR1 and CDR2: WSHSY and SAAADI. The CDR3 spells CASRRDYTYNEQFF. As DNA, the CDR3 is TGCGCCAGCAGAAGGGACTACACCTACAATGAGCAGTTCTTC.

This chain links TRBV14 with TRBJ2-2, with D hard to call. This CDR3 contains 12 residues. Trimming took 3 bases from V and 7 from J, leaving 6 bases between them. Germline CDR1 SGHDN, CDR2 FVKESK. The CDR3 region has the DNA TGTGCCAGCAGCCAGGTTGTCGGGGAGCTGTTTTTT. This encodes CASSQVVGELFF.

In the case of this clonotype: One end of the junction fails to match germline, which may point to a read error. This chain connects TRBV7-8 to TRBJ2-1; D gene uncertain. This CDR3 has 14 amino acids. From germline, CDR1 is SGHVS and CDR2 FQNEAQ. The CDR3 DNA sequence: TGTGCCAGCGTCTCGACCTCCTCCTACACTGAGCAGTTCTTC. Protein product: CASVSTSSYTEQFF.

This clonotype has a count of ten or more. The CDR3 nucleotides read TGTGCCAGCAGGATTTCCGGGACTTCCTACAATGAGCAGTTCTTC. Encoded protein: CASRISGTSYNEQFF. V is TRBV28 and J is TRBJ2-1; possible D gene TRBD2, 6 bases. The CDR3 loop spans 15 amino acids. The V gene's germline CDR1 is MDHEN and CDR2 SYDVKM. The V gene lost 6 bases and the J gene lost 1 base, with 13 bases spanning the gap.

This clonotype came up a few times. The chain has TRBV19 and TRBJ1-5; tentatively, D is TRBD1 (6 bases). Germline loops: CDR1 LNHDA, CDR2 SQIVND (reference sequence). The germline V and J ends were trimmed by 10 bases and 3 bases, with 19 bases remaining between them. The CDR3 consists of 15 residues. CDR3 nucleotides: TGTGCCACCCCAACGCAGGGGAGCGTCAATCAGCCCCAGCATTTT. Protein product: CATPTQGSVNQPQHF.